This T cell receptor (beta chain) was sequenced in a study of regulatory T cells in long-lasting Graves disease (dated by TCRdb to 2020 to 2022). Turning to the overall study: Persistent Graves' disease was defined as antithyroid drug treatment for over 5 years with persistently positive TSH receptor autoantibodies. Peripheral blood TCR sequencing and RNA sequencing compared persistent Graves' disease patients with newly diagnosed Graves' disease patients. The study was conducted in China and was registered as a clinical trial. TCR sequencing covered 13 persistent and approximately 20 newly diagnosed Graves' disease patients, around 33 samples in total. Antithyroid drugs had been taken for 8.5 to 13 years on average by persistent Graves' disease patients in the clinical cohort. Here is what the overall study found, with its caveats: Lower TCR Shannon entropy and fewer highly expanded clones were observed in persistent Graves' disease patients than in newly diagnosed patients, which suggested clonal expansion. TRBV28, TRBJ1-2 and TRBJ2-5 were preferentially used in persistent disease, while TRBV20-1 and TRBJ2-1 were favored in newly diagnosed disease. As a limitation, the authors acknowledged that the small sample size may reduce accuracy. Only the TCR beta chain was sequenced and analyzed. The study examined only peripheral blood because the primary lesion, thyroid tissue, could not be accessed. Patients with persistent disease shared more public clonotypes (fewer than 3,000) than newly diagnosed patients did (around 930).

The CDR3 goes from the cysteine to the phenylalanine over 14 residues. Only the CDR3 portion is preserved as DNA: 42 bases, with reading frame beginning at the first base. CDR1 and CDR2 (SNHLY, FYNNEI) derive from the germline V gene. Cut back by 2 bases and 3 bases, the V and J ends lie 8 bases apart. The time point label corresponds to: persistent/refractory GD, antithyroid drugs over 5 years with positive TRAb. For both TCR sequencing and RNA sequencing, RNA was extracted from PBMCs using TRIzol. The diagnosis of Graves' disease followed American Thyroid Association guidelines. Patients were recruited from an endocrinology department in Xi'an, China. Each patient gave around 9 milliliters of peripheral blood, collected in an EDTA anticoagulant tube. Ficoll Paque Plus density gradient separation was used to isolate PBMCs, and no additional T cell sorting was done. RNA quality was checked with an Agilent 2100 Bioanalyzer and agarose gel, and concentration with a NanoDrop 2000.

Library preparation employed multiplex PCR. Reads for this sample came from an Illumina HiSeq 4000. To build TCR beta libraries, CDR3 regions were amplified by Arm-PCR using iRepertoire HTBI primers. Gel purification was performed on PCR products prior to sequencing. The authors' pipeline ran thus. Gene usage analysis of CDR3 amino acid clonotypes used the approximately 56 TRBV and around 13 TRBJ segments found across samples. Filtered high-quality paired reads were merged into contigs using COPE and FqMerger. Contigs were aligned with BLAST to IMGT TRBV, TRBD and TRBJ reference genes, and CDR3 was defined per IMGT. Any clonotype with a frequency above 0.1% was counted as a highly expanded clone. Shannon entropy served as the measure of repertoire diversity, while the Gini coefficient captured V-J evenness. A clonotype was considered public if more than one individual shared it. TCRdb reprocessing: public reads trimmed at Q25 with fastp, clones called with MiXCR, in-frame beta chains kept. Here each entry gathers all rows of one CDR3 protein and keeps the most common genes and DNA. The V and J calls and clone size are TCRdb's, not the authors'. The sample table holds some 420,000 distinct CDR3 sequences, of which about 20% were seen once. The ten largest clones add up to around 14% of the sample.

This clonotype was counted many times. It lacks a known antigen. Base qualities are not provided; no much larger clone lies one nucleotide away. Sequences were derived from peripheral blood mononuclear cells (PBMCs), sampled when the disease was refractory, from a patient treated with antithyroid drugs. This TCR was sampled from a female donor with Graves disease. The chain is made from TRBV2 and TRBJ1-5, with the identity of the D gene unclear. Here is the DNA: TGTGCCAGCAGTGAATCAGGTGACAATCAGCCCCAGCATTTT. It translates to CASSESGDNQPQHF.